The clone carrying this TCR beta chain was counted a few times. The antigen remains unidentified. These data originate in a study of naive and memory T cell subsets. General study points: The power law exponent of TCR abundance differed between naive and memory cells. Possibly reflecting memory cells re-expressing CD45RA, a few larger clonotypes occurred in naive repertoires, especially CD8.

V was trimmed by 3 bases and J by 0 bases, leaving 12 bases between them. There are 17 residues in the CDR3. Germline-derived CDR1 and CDR2 are MNHNY and SVGAGI (reference sequence). Separate alpha and beta amplification began at the second PCR step. Both TRBC1 and TRBC2 were covered by a beta constant-region primer of two equimolar oligonucleotides. Nested alpha and beta constant-region primers with the SP2 primer drove four PCR rounds on ligated cDNA. TCRdb analysed the UMI-ligation and nested PCR reads with MiXCR anew, one entry per CDR3 protein. The table has about 150,000 distinct CDR3 sequences, 22% seen once.

Sequencing was carried out using naive CD4+ T cells from blood. This clonotype was sampled from a human donor in good health. The chain uses TRBV6-6 and TRBJ2-6, with D tentatively TRBD1 or TRBD2 (6 bases each). CDR3 bases: TGTGCCAGCAGTTATCAGGGGACTGGCTCTGGGGCCAACGTCCTGACTTTC. Translated: CASSYQGTGSGANVLTF.